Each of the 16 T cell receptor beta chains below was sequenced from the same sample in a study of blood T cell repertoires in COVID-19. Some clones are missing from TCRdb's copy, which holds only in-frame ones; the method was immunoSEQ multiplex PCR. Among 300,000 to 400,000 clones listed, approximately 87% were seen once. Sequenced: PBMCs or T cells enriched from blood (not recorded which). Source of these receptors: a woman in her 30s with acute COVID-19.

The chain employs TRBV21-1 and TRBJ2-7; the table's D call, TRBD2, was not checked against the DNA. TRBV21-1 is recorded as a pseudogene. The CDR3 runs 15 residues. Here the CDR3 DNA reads TGTGCCAGCAGCTTCCGCGGCCACCAATCCTACGAGCAGTACTTC. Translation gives CASSFRGHQSYEQYF.

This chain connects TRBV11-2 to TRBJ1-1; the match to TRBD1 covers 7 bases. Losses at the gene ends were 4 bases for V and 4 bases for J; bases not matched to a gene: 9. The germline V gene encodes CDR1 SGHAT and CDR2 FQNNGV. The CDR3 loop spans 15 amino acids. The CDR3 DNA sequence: TGTGCCAGCAGCTCCTTCAACAGGGGAGGCACTGAAGCTTTCTTT. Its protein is CASSSFNRGGTEAFF.

DNA of the CDR3: TGTGCCAGCAGCTTAGTCAGGGTTCTATCCGGGGAGCTGTTTTTT. This encodes CASSLVRVLSGELFF. The chain combines TRBV7-3 with TRBJ2-2; TRBD1 is a possible D gene (5 bases). CDR3 length equals 15 residues. The germline V gene encodes CDR1 SGHTA and CDR2 FQGTGA. The ends were cut back, 2 bases at V and 6 bases at J, with 13 bases in the middle.

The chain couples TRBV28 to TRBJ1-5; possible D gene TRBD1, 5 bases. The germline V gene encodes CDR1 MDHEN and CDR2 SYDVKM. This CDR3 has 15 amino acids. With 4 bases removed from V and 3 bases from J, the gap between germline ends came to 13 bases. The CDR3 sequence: CASSSMGGNNQPQHF. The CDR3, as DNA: TGTGCCAGCAGTTCCATGGGGGGAAACAATCAGCCCCAGCATTTT. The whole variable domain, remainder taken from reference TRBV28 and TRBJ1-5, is DVKVTQSSRYLVKRTGEKVFLECVQDMDHENMFWYRQDPGLGLRLIYFSYDVKMKEKGDIPEGYSVSREKKERFSLILESASTNQTSMYLCASSSMGGNNQPQHFGDGTRLSIL.

CDR3 loop: CAGSGTGLFGYTF. The CDR3 nucleotides read TGTGCCGGATCCGGGACAGGCCTTTTCGGCTACACCTTC. The chain couples TRBV6-5 to TRBJ1-2; TRBD1 matches at 8 bases. The CDR3 contains 13 residues. Germline CDR1 and CDR2: MNHEY and SVGAGI. J lost 8 bases, V lost 11 bases, and 13 bases had no gene match.

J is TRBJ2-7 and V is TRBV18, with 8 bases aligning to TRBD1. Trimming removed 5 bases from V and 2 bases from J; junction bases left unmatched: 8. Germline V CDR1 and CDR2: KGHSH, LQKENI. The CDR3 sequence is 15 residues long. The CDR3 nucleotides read TGTGCCAGCTCAAGCGACAGGGGCCCCCCCTACGAGCAGTACTTC. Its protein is CASSSDRGPPYEQYF.

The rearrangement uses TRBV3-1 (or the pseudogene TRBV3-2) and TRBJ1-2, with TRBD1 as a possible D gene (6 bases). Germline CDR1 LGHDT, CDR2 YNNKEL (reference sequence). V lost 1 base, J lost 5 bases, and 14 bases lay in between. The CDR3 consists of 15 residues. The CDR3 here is CASSQGKGRGYGYTF. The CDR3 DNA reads TGTGCCAGCAGCCAAGGCAAGGGAAGGGGGTATGGCTACACCTTC.

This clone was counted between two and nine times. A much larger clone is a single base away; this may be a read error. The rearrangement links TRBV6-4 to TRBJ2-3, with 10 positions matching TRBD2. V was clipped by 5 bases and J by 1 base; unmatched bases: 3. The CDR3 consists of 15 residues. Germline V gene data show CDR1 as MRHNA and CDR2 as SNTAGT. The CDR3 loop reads CASSPTSGGTDTQYF. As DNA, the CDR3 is TGTGCCAGCAGTCCAACTAGCGGGGGCACAGATACGCAGTATTTT.

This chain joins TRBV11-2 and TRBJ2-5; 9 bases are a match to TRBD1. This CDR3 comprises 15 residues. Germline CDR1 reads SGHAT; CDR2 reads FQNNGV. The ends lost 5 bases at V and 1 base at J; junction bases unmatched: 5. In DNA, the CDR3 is TGTGCCAGCAGCCTAGGGACAGGGACCCAAGAGACCCAGTACTTC. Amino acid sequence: CASSLGTGTQETQYF. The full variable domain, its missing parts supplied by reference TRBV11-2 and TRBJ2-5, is EAGVAQSPRYKIIEKRQSVAFWCNPISGHATLYWYQQILGQGPKLLIQFQNNGVVDDSQLPKDRFSAERLKGVDSTLKIQPAKLEDSAVYLCASSLGTGTQETQYFGPGTRLLVL.

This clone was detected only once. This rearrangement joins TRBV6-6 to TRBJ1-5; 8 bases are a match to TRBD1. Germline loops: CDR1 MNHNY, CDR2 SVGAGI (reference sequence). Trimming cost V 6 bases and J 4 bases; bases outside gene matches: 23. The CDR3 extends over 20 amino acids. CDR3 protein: CASSPLDRKIGTGINQPQHF. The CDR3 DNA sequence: TGTGCCAGCAGCCCCTTAGATCGGAAAATCGGGACAGGAATTAATCAGCCCCAGCATTTT.

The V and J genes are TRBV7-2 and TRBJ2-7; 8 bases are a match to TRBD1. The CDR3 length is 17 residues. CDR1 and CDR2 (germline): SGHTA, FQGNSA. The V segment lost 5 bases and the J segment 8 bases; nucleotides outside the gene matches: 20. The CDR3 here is CASSPRASGTGYTKQYF. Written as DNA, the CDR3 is TGTGCCAGCAGCCCCCGAGCATCCGGGACAGGTTATACGAAGCAGTACTTC.

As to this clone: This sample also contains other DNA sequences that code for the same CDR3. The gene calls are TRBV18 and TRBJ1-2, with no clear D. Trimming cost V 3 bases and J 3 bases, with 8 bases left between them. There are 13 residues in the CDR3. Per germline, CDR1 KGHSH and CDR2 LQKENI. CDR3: CASSPERDYGYTF. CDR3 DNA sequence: TGTGCCAGCTCACCGGAACGGGACTATGGCTACACCTTC.

The CDR3 here is CASRLGLAVSNTGELFF. CDR3 DNA: TGTGCCAGTCGATTGGGACTAGCGGTATCGAACACCGGGGAGCTGTTTTTT. V gene TRBV19 combines with J gene TRBJ2-2, with 11 positions matching TRBD2. The germline CDR1 and CDR2 sequences are LNHDA and SQIVND (reference sequence). V was pared by 8 bases and J by 0 bases, with 8 bases of the junction left unmatched. CDR3 length equals 17 residues.

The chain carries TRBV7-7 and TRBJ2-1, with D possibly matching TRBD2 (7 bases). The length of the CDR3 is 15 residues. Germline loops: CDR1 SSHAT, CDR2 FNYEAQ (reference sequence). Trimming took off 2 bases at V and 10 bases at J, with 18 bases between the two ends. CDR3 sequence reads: CASSLRAGAEGEQFF. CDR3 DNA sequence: TGTGCCAGCAGCTTAAGGGCGGGGGCCGAGGGGGAGCAGTTCTTC.

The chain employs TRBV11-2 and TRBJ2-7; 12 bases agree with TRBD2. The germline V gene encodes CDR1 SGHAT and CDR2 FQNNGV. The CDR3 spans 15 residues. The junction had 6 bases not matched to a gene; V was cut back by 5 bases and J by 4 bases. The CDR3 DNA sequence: TGTGCCAGCAGCCCCAGACTAGCGGGGGAGTACGAGCAGTACTTC. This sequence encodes CASSPRLAGEYEQYF.

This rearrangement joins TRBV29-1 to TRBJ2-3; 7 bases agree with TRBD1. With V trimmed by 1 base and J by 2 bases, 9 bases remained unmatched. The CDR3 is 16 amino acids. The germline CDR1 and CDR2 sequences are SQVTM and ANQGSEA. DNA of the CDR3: TGCAGCGTTGAAGGTGGGAACAGGGGTCCCACAGATACGCAGTATTTT. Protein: CSVEGGNRGPTDTQYF.